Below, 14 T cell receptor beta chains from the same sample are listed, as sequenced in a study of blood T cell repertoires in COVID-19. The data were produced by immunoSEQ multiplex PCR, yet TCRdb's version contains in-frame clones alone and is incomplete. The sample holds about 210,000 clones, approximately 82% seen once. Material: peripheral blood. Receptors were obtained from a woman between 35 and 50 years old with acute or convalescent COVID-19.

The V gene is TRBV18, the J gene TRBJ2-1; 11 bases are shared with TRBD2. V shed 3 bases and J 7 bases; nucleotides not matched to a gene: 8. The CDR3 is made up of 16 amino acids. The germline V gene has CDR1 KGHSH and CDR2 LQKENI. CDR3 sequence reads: CASSPTTSGIKNEQFF. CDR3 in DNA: TGTGCCAGCTCACCGACGACTAGCGGGATAAAAAATGAGCAGTTCTTC.

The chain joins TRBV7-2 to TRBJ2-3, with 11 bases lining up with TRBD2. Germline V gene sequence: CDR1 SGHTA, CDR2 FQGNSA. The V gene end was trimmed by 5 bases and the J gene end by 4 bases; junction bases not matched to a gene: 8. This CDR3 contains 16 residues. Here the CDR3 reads CASSMTSGAHADTQYF. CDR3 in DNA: TGTGCCAGCAGCATGACTAGCGGGGCCCACGCAGATACGCAGTATTTT.

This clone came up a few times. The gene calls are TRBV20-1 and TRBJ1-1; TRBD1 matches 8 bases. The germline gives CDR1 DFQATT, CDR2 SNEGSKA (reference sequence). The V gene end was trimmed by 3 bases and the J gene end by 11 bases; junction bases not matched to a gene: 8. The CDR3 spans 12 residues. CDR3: CSASEQGVIAFF. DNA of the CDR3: TGCAGTGCTAGTGAACAGGGGGTGATTGCTTTCTTT.

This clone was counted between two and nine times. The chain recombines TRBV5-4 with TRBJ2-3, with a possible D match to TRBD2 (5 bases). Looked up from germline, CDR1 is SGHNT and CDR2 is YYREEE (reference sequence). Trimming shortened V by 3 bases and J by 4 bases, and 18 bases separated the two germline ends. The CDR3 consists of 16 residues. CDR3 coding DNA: TGTGCCAGCAGCTATCTGACTACGGTGATAGCAGATACGCAGTATTTT. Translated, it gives CASSYLTTVIADTQYF.

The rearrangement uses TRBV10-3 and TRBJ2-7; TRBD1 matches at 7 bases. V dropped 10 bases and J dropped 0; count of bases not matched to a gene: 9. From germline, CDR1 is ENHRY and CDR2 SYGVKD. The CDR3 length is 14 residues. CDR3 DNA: TGTGCCACCCGGGACAGCCGGTCCTCCTACGAGCAGTACTTC. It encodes CATRDSRSSYEQYF.

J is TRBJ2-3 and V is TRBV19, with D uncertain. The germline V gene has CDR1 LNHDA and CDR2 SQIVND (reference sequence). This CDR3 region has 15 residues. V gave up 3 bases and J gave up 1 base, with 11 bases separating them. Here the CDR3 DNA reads TGTGCCAGTAGTATTCCGTCCCCCGGCACAGATACGCAGTATTTT. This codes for CASSIPSPGTDTQYF. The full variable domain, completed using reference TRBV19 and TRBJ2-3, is DGGITQSPKYLFRKEGQNVTLSCEQNLNHDAMYWYRQDPGQGLRLIYYSQIVNDFQKGDIAEGYSVSREKKESFPLTVTSAQKNPTAFYLCASSIPSPGTDTQYFGPGTRLTVL.

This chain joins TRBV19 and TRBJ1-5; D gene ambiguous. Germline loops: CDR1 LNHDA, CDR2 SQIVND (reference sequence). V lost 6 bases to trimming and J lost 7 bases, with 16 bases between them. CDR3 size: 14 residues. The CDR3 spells CASSLSRDHQPQHF. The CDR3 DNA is TGTGCCAGTAGCCTGTCCCGGGATCACCAGCCCCAGCATTTT. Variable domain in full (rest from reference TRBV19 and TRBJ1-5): DGGITQSPKYLFRKEGQNVTLSCEQNLNHDAMYWYRQDPGQGLRLIYYSQIVNDFQKGDIAEGYSVSREKKESFPLTVTSAQKNPTAFYLCASSLSRDHQPQHFGDGTRLSIL.

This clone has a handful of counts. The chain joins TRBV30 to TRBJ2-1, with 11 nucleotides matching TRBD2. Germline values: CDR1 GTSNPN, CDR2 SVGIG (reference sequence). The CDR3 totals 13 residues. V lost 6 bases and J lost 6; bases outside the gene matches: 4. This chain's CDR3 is CACLGTSGNEQFF. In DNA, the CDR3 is TGTGCCTGCTTAGGGACTAGCGGCAATGAGCAGTTCTTC.

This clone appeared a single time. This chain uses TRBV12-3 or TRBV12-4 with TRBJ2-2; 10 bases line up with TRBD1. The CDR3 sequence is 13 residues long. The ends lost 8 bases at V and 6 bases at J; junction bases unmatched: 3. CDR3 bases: TGTGCCAGCGGGACAGGGGTTCCCGGGGAGCTGTTTTTT. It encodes CASGTGVPGELFF.

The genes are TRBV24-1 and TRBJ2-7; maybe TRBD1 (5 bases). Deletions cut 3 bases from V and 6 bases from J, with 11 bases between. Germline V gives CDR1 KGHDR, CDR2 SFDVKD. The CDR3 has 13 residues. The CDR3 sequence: CATSDGDRSEQYF. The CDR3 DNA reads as TGTGCCACCAGTGATGGTGACAGAAGCGAGCAGTACTTC.

CDR3 in amino acids: CASSQGFPGEQPQHF. The CDR3 DNA reads TGTGCCAGCAGCCAAGGGTTCCCGGGGGAGCAGCCCCAGCATTTT. V usage is TRBV3-1 (or the pseudogene TRBV3-2) and J usage is TRBJ1-5, with TRBD1 as a possible D gene (5 bases). V was shortened by 1 base and J by 7 bases, with 14 bases between the two germline ends. Per germline, CDR1 LGHDT and CDR2 YNNKEL (reference sequence). This CDR3 has 15 amino acids.

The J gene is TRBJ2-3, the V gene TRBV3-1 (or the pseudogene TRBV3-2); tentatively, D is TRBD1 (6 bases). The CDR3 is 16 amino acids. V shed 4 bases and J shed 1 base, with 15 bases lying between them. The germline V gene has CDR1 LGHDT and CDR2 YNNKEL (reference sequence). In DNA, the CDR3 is TGTGCCAGCAGCCGAGGGACCTACAGGGGCACAGATACGCAGTATTTT. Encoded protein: CASSRGTYRGTDTQYF.

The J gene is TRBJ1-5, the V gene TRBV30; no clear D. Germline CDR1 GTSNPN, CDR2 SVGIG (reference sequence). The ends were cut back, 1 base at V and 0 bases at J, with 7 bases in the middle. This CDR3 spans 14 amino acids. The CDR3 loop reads CAWSGVYSNQPQHF. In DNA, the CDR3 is TGTGCCTGGAGTGGCGTGTATAGCAATCAGCCCCAGCATTTT.

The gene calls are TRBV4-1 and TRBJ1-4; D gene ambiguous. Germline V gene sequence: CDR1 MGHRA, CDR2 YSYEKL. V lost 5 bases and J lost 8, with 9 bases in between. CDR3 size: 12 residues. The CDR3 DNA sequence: TGCGCCAGCAGCGGGAGAGGGGAAAAACTGTTTTTT. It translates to CASSGRGEKLFF.